The 30 T cell receptor beta chains given below trace back to one sample, sequenced in a study of OX40 agonist ivuxolimab in advanced cancers. TCRdb's copy holds only in-frame clones and misses some; the assay was immunoSEQ multiplex PCR. The data contain tens of thousands of clones, 80% to 90% of them singletons. This specimen consisted of CD4+ or CD8+ T cells sorted from blood, obtained in a trial of the OX40 agonist ivuxolimab. Source of these receptors: an adult with an advanced solid tumor such as melanoma, head and neck, liver or kidney cancer.

The V gene is TRBV28, the J gene TRBJ2-1, with TRBD2 as a possible D gene (5 bases). The CDR3 is 16 amino acids. The V gene's germline CDR1 is MDHEN and CDR2 SYDVKM. V was cut by 6 bases and J by 3 bases, with 18 bases left in between. DNA of the CDR3: TGTGCCAGCAGCAAGAAGAGCACCGGGGTCTACAATGAGCAGTTCTTC. Translation gives CASSKKSTGVYNEQFF.

Only one count was recorded for this clone. V usage is TRBV28 and J usage is TRBJ2-7; 9 nucleotides align to TRBD1. Trimming took 4 bases from V and 3 from J; bases not matched to a gene: 7. Germline V gene lookup returns CDR1 MDHEN and CDR2 SYDVKM. This CDR3 has 15 amino acids. CDR3: CASSYTGGILYEQYF. In DNA, the CDR3 is TGTGCCAGCAGTTACACAGGGGGCATACTCTACGAGCAGTACTTC.

The chain recombines TRBV2 with TRBJ2-2; D is unclear. This CDR3 region has 16 residues. Germline CDR1 is SNHLY and CDR2 is FYNNEI. Trimming shortened V by 1 base and J by 1 base, and 10 bases separated the two germline ends. Here the CDR3 DNA reads TGTGCCAGCAGTGAAGAAGGGATTCAGAACACCGGGGAGCTGTTTTTT. It encodes CASSEEGIQNTGELFF.

This clone was observed a single time. The sample has other DNA sequences that encode this CDR3 too. The V gene is TRBV28, the J gene TRBJ2-1; D may be TRBD1 or TRBD2 (6 bases each). CDR1 and CDR2 from the germline V gene are MDHEN and SYDVKM. The CDR3 is made up of 15 amino acids. The V and J ends lost 1 base and 2 bases respectively, with 9 bases between them. The DNA of the CDR3 is TGTGCCAGCAGTTTATTCGGGGGCCCCTACAATGAGCAGTTCTTC. Protein: CASSLFGGPYNEQFF. The full variable domain, with the rest looked up from reference TRBV28 and TRBJ2-1, is DVKVTQSSRYLVKRTGEKVFLECVQDMDHENMFWYRQDPGLGLRLIYFSYDVKMKEKGDIPEGYSVSREKKERFSLILESASTNQTSMYLCASSLFGGPYNEQFFGPGTRLTVL.

The chain combines TRBV6-5 with TRBJ1-2, with 7 bases that match TRBD1. The CDR3 runs to 13 residues. V dropped 6 bases and J dropped 8; count of bases not matched to a gene: 9. CDR1 and CDR2 (germline): MNHEY, SVGAGI. DNA of the CDR3: TGTGCCAGCAGCCCCGGACAGGTCCTAGGCTACACCTTC. Protein: CASSPGQVLGYTF.

This sequence joins TRBV21-1 and TRBJ2-2; TRBD1 is the table's D call and was not checked against the DNA. TRBV21-1 is a recognized pseudogene. The CDR3 totals 14 residues. CDR3 loop: CATQGDRYTGELFF. Here the CDR3 DNA reads TGTGCCACCCAGGGGGACAGATACACCGGGGAGCTGTTTTTT.

The rearrangement links TRBV19 to TRBJ2-7, with 14 bases fitting TRBD2. This CDR3 contains 17 residues. The ends lost 6 bases at V and 0 bases at J; junction bases unmatched: 7. Germline CDR1 and CDR2: LNHDA and SQIVND (reference sequence). CDR3 bases: TGTGCCAGTAGCCCCGGGACTAGCGGGGGATTCTCCTACGAGCAGTACTTC. It yields the protein CASSPGTSGGFSYEQYF.

The gene calls are TRBV27 and TRBJ2-7; TRBD2 is a possible D gene (7 bases). The germline gives CDR1 MNHEY, CDR2 SMNVEV (reference sequence). The CDR3 runs 16 residues. Between the trimmed V and J ends, which lost 4 bases and 3 bases, there was a span of 19 bases. The CDR3 spells CASSSLRGGGHYEQYF. CDR3 bases: TGTGCCAGCAGTTCCCTTAGGGGCGGGGGCCACTACGAGCAGTACTTC.

The J gene is TRBJ1-3, the V gene TRBV19; TRBD1 matches at 9 bases. Trimming removed 10 bases from V and 0 bases from J; junction bases left unmatched: 13. Germline loops: CDR1 LNHDA, CDR2 SQIVND (reference sequence). The CDR3 consists of 17 residues. The CDR3 sequence: CATHRDRVSLSGNTIYF. The DNA for the CDR3 is TGTGCCACTCACCGGGACAGGGTCTCCCTCTCTGGAAACACCATATATTTT. Full variable domain (rest looked up from reference TRBV19 and TRBJ1-3): DGGITQSPKYLFRKEGQNVTLSCEQNLNHDAMYWYRQDPGQGLRLIYYSQIVNDFQKGDIAEGYSVSREKKESFPLTVTSAQKNPTAFYLCATHRDRVSLSGNTIYFGEGSWLTVV.

The V gene is TRBV2, the J gene TRBJ2-6; possibly TRBD1 or TRBD2 for D (5 bases each). CDR3 length equals 17 residues. The ends were cut back, 7 bases at V and 1 base at J, with 17 bases in the middle. Germline lookup yields CDR1 SNHLY and CDR2 FYNNEI. Here the CDR3 reads CASKWAGEGSGANVLTF. The CDR3 nucleotides are TGTGCCAGCAAGTGGGCAGGAGAGGGGTCTGGGGCCAACGTCCTGACTTTC. Together with reference TRBV2 and TRBJ2-6, the CDR3 gives the full variable domain: EPEVTQTPSHQVTQMGQEVILRCVPISNHLYFYWYRQILGQKVEFLVSFYNNEISEKSEIFDDQFSVERPDGSNFTLKIRSTKLEDSAMYFCASKWAGEGSGANVLTFGAGSRLTVL.

This clone is categorized as medium-sized. The chain is built from TRBV5-1 and TRBJ2-7; 9 positions agree with TRBD1. Trimming cost V 6 bases and J 7 bases; bases outside gene matches: 8. Germline-derived CDR1 and CDR2 are SGHRS and YFSETQ. This CDR3 is 13 amino acids long. The chain's CDR3 is CASNRDRDEEQYF. In DNA, the CDR3 is TGCGCCAGCAACCGGGACAGGGATGAAGAGCAGTACTTC.

The chain couples TRBV7-9 to TRBJ2-7; 8 nucleotides agree with TRBD2. The CDR3 spans 12 residues. Germline V CDR1 and CDR2: SEHNR, FQNEAQ (reference sequence). Trimming at V came to 5 bases and at J to 6 bases, leaving 3 bases not matched to a gene. CDR3 in DNA: TGTGCCAGCAGCCCAGCGGGGGTCGAGCAGTACTTC. It is translated as CASSPAGVEQYF.

V usage is TRBV9 and J usage is TRBJ2-7; 7 bases map to TRBD1. V lost 4 bases, J lost 5 bases, and 6 bases stayed unmatched. CDR3 length: 13 residues. CDR1 is SGDLS and CDR2 is YYNGEE in the germline V gene. Here the CDR3 DNA reads TGTGCCAGCAGCTCCCGGGACAGCCACGAGCAGTACTTC. Its protein product is CASSSRDSHEQYF.

The V and J genes are TRBV18 and TRBJ2-5, with 11 bases lining up with TRBD2. Germline loops: CDR1 KGHSH, CDR2 LQKENI. CDR3 length: 15 residues. The V and J ends lost 4 bases and 2 bases, in that order; junction bases with no gene match: 3. CDR3 sequence (DNA): TGTGCCAGCTCACACGGGACTAGCGGACAAGAGACCCAGTACTTC. Its protein is CASSHGTSGQETQYF.

The chain recombines TRBV2 with TRBJ2-3, with D tentatively TRBD2 (6 bases). The CDR3 consists of 13 residues. Germline CDR1 SNHLY, CDR2 FYNNEI. Between the trimmed V and J ends, which lost 10 bases and 6 bases, there was a span of 17 bases. DNA for the CDR3: TGTGCCATCCCGGGGAGGCGCTCTGATACGCAGTATTTT. Translation gives CAIPGRRSDTQYF.

The chain is built from TRBV10-1 and TRBJ2-5, with a possible D match to TRBD2 (7 bases). V was clipped by 6 bases and J by 2 bases, with 16 bases between them. CDR1 and CDR2 from the germline V gene are WNHNN and SYGVQD (reference sequence). This CDR3 region has 15 residues. The CDR3 here is CASSRGAFSQETQYF. The CDR3 DNA sequence: TGCGCCAGCAGCCGGGGGGCCTTCTCACAAGAGACCCAGTACTTC.

This clone is a singleton in its sample. The CDR3 here is CAISARPLAGVRNEQFF. The CDR3 DNA reads as TGTGCCATCAGTGCGCGCCCTTTAGCGGGAGTGCGAAATGAGCAGTTCTTC. V gene TRBV10-3 combines with J gene TRBJ2-1; 9 nucleotides align to TRBD2. Trimming cost V 4 bases and J 7 bases; bases outside gene matches: 14. Germline CDR1 reads ENHRY; CDR2 reads SYGVKD. CDR3 length: 17 amino acids.

The chain employs TRBV10-3 and TRBJ2-7; D call uncertain. Trimming took 2 bases from V and 4 from J, leaving 18 bases between them. Germline CDR1 and CDR2: ENHRY and SYGVKD. CDR3 length equals 16 residues. The CDR3 nucleotides read TGTGCCATCAGTGAGACGGAAGCAGGTGTAAGGTACGAGCAGTACTTC. It codes for CAISETEAGVRYEQYF.

J is TRBJ2-3 and V is TRBV28; possibly TRBD1 or TRBD2 for D (5 bases each). Germline V CDR1 and CDR2: MDHEN, SYDVKM. Trimming removed 5 bases at V and 1 base at J, with 13 bases between. The CDR3 contains 15 residues. The CDR3 DNA follows: TGTGCCAGCAGTCCCTATGGGGGACGCACAGATACGCAGTATTTT. Amino acids: CASSPYGGRTDTQYF.

This chain uses TRBV19 with TRBJ1-1; maybe TRBD1 (5 bases). V dropped 4 bases and J dropped 0 bases, with 9 bases sitting between them. The CDR3 extends over 14 amino acids. Looked up from germline, CDR1 is LNHDA and CDR2 is SQIVND (reference sequence). The CDR3 region has the DNA TGTGCCAGTAGTAGGGGGGTGATGAACACTGAAGCTTTCTTT. Its translation: CASSRGVMNTEAFF.

The rearrangement joins TRBV6-1 to TRBJ1-6; 8 bases line up with TRBD1. The CDR3 extends over 15 amino acids. The ends lost 6 bases at V and 8 bases at J; junction bases unmatched: 9. Germline V CDR1 and CDR2: MNHNS, SASEGT. DNA for the CDR3: TGTGCCAGCAGGGGGACAGGCCGTGTTGATTCACCCCTCCACTTT. Protein product: CASRGTGRVDSPLHF.

The gene calls are TRBV19 and TRBJ1-1; unclear D gene. CDR1 and CDR2 from the germline V gene are LNHDA and SQIVND (reference sequence). CDR3 length: 15 amino acids. Deletions cut 1 base from V and 1 base from J, with 10 bases between. The DNA of the CDR3 is TGTGCCAGTAGTATAGCGCCGACTGGGAACACTGAAGCTTTCTTT. Its translation: CASSIAPTGNTEAFF.

This rearrangement joins TRBV6-5 to TRBJ2-7; D tentatively fits TRBD1 or TRBD2 (5 bases each). The germline V gene encodes CDR1 MNHEY and CDR2 SVGAGI. With 2 bases removed from V and 2 bases from J, the gap between germline ends came to 7 bases. CDR3 size: 13 residues. CDR3 in amino acids: CASSYVGAYEQYF. In DNA, the CDR3 is TGTGCCAGCAGTTACGTGGGGGCCTACGAGCAGTACTTC.

This clone appeared a few times. This rearrangement joins TRBV28 to TRBJ1-5, with TRBD1 matching over 10 bases. The CDR3 totals 14 residues. The V gene end was trimmed by 7 bases and the J gene end by 4 bases; junction bases not matched to a gene: 4. The germline gives CDR1 MDHEN, CDR2 SYDVKM. CDR3 bases: TGTGCCAGCACTGACAGGGGGCGTAATCAGCCCCAGCATTTT. Translating it yields CASTDRGRNQPQHF.

This clone appeared once. The J gene is TRBJ2-7, the V gene TRBV19; TRBD2 matches 10 bases. CDR3 size: 16 residues. CDR1 is LNHDA and CDR2 is SQIVND in the germline V gene (reference sequence). V trimming: 7 bases; J trimming: 1 base; junction bases outside the gene matches: 10. The CDR3, as DNA: TGTGCCAGTAAGGAGAGCGGGAGGGGGGTGTCCTACGAGCAGTACTTC. Amino acids: CASKESGRGVSYEQYF.

DNA of the CDR3: TGTGCCAGCACTGGACGAGGGAACCACGAGCAGTACTTC. Translating gives CASTGRGNHEQYF. This rearrangement joins TRBV2 to TRBJ2-5; TRBD2 is a possible D gene (5 bases). The DNA end favors TRBJ2-7, so the J call may be wrong. Germline CDR1 reads SNHLY; CDR2 reads FYNNEI. The CDR3 contains 13 residues.

On this clone itself: Other DNA sequences in this sample translate to the same CDR3. V gene TRBV10-2 combines with J gene TRBJ2-7, with D tentatively TRBD2 (5 bases). The CDR3 covers 12 residues. V dropped 6 bases and J dropped 5 bases, with 11 bases sitting between them. CDR1 and CDR2 from the germline V gene are WSHSY and SAAADI. The DNA for the CDR3 is TGCGCCAGCAGAAAGGGAGTGGACGAGCAGTACTTC. Encoded protein: CASRKGVDEQYF.

This clone was observed a single time. J is TRBJ2-1 and V is TRBV6-1; 7 bases agree with TRBD1. Germline loops: CDR1 MNHNS, CDR2 SASEGT. The CDR3 spans 14 residues. The V gene end was trimmed by 10 bases and the J gene end by 6 bases; junction bases not matched to a gene: 12. CDR3 in DNA: TGTGCCATCTCGACAGGGAATACCGCCAATGAGCAGTTCTTC. The encoded protein is CAISTGNTANEQFF.

V is TRBV10-3 and J is TRBJ1-3; D is unresolved. The ends were cut back, 7 bases at V and 4 bases at J, with 17 bases in the middle. Per the germline V gene, CDR1 is ENHRY and CDR2 is SYGVKD. The CDR3 covers 15 residues. The CDR3 protein is CAIKGTTVGGNTIYF. CDR3 bases: TGTGCCATCAAAGGTACGACTGTTGGAGGAAACACCATATATTTT.

The rearrangement joins TRBV4-2 to TRBJ2-2; 10 bases map to TRBD2. With 4 bases clipped from V and 1 base from J, the junction kept 9 bases outside the gene matches. The CDR3 loop spans 18 amino acids. Germline assignment: CDR1 LGHNA and CDR2 YNFKEQ. CDR3 sequence reads: CASSPHLAGVGNTGELFF. CDR3 bases: TGTGCCAGCAGCCCTCATCTAGCGGGAGTTGGGAACACCGGGGAGCTGTTTTTT.